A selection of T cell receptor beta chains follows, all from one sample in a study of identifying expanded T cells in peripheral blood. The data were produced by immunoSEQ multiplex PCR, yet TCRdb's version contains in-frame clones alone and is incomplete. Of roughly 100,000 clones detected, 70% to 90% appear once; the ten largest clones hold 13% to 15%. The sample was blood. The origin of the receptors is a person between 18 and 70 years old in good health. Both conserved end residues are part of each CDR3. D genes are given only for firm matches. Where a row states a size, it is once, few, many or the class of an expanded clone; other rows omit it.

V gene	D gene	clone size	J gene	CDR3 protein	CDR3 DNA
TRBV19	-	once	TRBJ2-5	CASSQRGGGVGETQYF	TGTGCCAGTAGTCAAAGGGGGGGAGGAGTCGGAGAGACCCAGTACTTC
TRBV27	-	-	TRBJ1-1	CASGRRNTEAFF	TGTGCCAGCGGGCGGAGGAACACTGAAGCTTTCTTT
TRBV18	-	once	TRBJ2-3	CASSPQSPGPDTQYF	TGTGCCAGCTCACCTCAGAGTCCAGGCCCAGATACGCAGTATTTT
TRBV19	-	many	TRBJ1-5	CASSDRGGNQPQHF	TGTGCCAGTAGTGACAGAGGGGGCAATCAGCCCCAGCATTTT
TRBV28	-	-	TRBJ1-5	CASSLLGNGKNQPQHF	TGTGCCAGCAGTTTATTGGGTAACGGCAAGAATCAGCCCCAGCATTTT
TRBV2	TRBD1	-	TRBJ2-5	CASSRERQGLWETQYF	TGTGCCAGCAGTCGCGAGCGACAGGGGCTGTGGGAGACCCAGTACTTC
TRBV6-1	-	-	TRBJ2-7	CASTGGTGPYEQYF	TGTGCCAGCACAGGGGGGACGGGGCCCTACGAGCAGTACTTC
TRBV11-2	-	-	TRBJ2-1	CASSLDISGYNEQFF	TGTGCCAGCAGCTTAGATATTTCTGGGTACAATGAGCAGTTCTTC
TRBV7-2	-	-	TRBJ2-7	CASSLAGGSSSYEQYF	TGTGCCAGCAGCTTAGCTGGCGGGTCAAGTTCCTACGAGCAGTACTTC
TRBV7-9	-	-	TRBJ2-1	CASSLGTANEQFF	TGTGCCAGCAGCTTAGGGACAGCCAATGAGCAGTTCTTC
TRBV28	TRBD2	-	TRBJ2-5	CASSLVLAGEEETQYF	TGTGCCAGCAGTTTAGTCTTAGCGGGAGAAGAAGAGACCCAGTACTTC
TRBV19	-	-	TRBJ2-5	CASSIGIGQETQYF	TGTGCCAGTAGTATAGGGATTGGCCAAGAGACCCAGTACTTC
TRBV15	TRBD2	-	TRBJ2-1	CATSRDPDGRKFF	TGTGCCACCAGCAGAGATCCCGACGGGAGGAAGTTCTTC
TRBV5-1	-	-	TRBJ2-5	CASRTGNQETQYF	TGCGCCAGCAGAACCGGGAACCAAGAGACCCAGTACTTC
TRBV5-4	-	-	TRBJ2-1	CASSLDVGGLANEQFF	TGTGCCAGCAGCTTGGATGTCGGGGGGCTGGCCAATGAGCAGTTCTTC
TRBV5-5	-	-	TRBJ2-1	CASSRAGSSYNEQFF	TGTGCCAGCAGCCGGGCGGGAAGCTCCTACAATGAGCAGTTCTTC
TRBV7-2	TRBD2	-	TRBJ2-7	CASSLADGGYEQYF	TGTGCCAGCAGCTTAGCGGACGGGGGGTACGAGCAGTACTTC
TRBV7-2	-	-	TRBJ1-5	CASSLAALGVDQHF	TGTGCCAGCAGCTTAGCGGCCCTGGGGGTAGATCAGCATTTT
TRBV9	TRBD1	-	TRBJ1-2	CASSFRDRGRRYGYTF	TGTGCCAGCAGCTTCCGGGACAGGGGGCGCCGCTATGGCTACACCTTC
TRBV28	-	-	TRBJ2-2	CASSSGGAGTGELFF	TGTGCCAGCAGTTCAGGGGGGGCGGGCACCGGGGAGCTGTTTTTT
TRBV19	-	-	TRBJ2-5	CASSILGLQETQYF	TGTGCCAGTAGTATTCTCGGCTTACAAGAGACCCAGTACTTC
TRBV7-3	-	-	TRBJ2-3	CASSTYTSSLDTQYF	TGTGCCAGCAGCACTTACACATCTTCGTTAGATACGCAGTATTTT
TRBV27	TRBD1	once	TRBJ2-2	CASRLKPGQGNTGELFF	TGTGCCAGCAGACTTAAACCGGGACAGGGGAACACCGGGGAGCTGTTTTTT
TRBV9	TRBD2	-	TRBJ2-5	CASSFSGGRETQYF	TGTGCCAGCAGCTTTAGCGGGGGGCGAGAGACCCAGTACTTC
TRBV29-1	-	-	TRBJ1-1	CSVEEDSYTEAFF	TGCAGCGTTGAAGAAGACAGTTACACTGAAGCTTTCTTT
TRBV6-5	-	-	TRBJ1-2	CASKGQRMGGYTF	TGTGCCAGCAAGGGACAACGGATGGGCGGCTACACCTTC
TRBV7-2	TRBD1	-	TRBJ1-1	CASSWTGGGTEAFF	TGTGCCAGCAGCTGGACAGGGGGAGGAACTGAAGCTTTCTTT
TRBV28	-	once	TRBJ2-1	CASSPSGGANEQFF	TGTGCCAGCAGTCCCTCTGGCGGGGCCAATGAGCAGTTCTTC
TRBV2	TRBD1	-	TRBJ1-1	CASKETGGTEAFF	TGTGCCAGCAAAGAGACAGGGGGCACTGAAGCTTTCTTT
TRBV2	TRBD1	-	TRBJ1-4	CASSLQGVGEKLFF	TGTGCCAGCAGCCTACAGGGGGTGGGTGAAAAACTGTTTTTT
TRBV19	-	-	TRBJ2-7	CASSAPETYEQYF	TGTGCCAGTAGTGCCCCGGAGACCTACGAGCAGTACTTC
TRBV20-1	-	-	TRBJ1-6	CSARDPGLIGF	TGCAGTGCTAGAGACCCGGGACTAATAGGGTTT